The TCR beta chain under discussion was sequenced for a study of blood T cell repertoires in COVID-19. At the level of the study: Samples of COVID-19 (acute and convalescent) were obtained from the United States, Italy and Spain. The analysed material was cDNA or gDNA that came from T cells, B-cell-depleted T cells, or PBMCs.

Per the original data handling: The authors estimated nucleated cell counts from reference gene primer amplification. Sequencing was performed with immunoSEQ multiplex PCR; in TCRdb, only in-frame clones are kept and a portion is missing. From that table come the V and J calls and clone size; the DNA was used to work out D and trimming. The table has roughly 200,000 clones, roughly 78% seen once. Germline loops: CDR1 WSHSY, CDR2 SAAADI. The CDR3 is made up of 13 amino acids. V shed 6 bases, J shed 6 bases, and the junction held 6 bases outside the gene matches. The clonotype was recovered from a woman older than 75 with active or convalescent COVID-19. The chain couples TRBV10-2 to TRBJ1-1; 8 nucleotides line up with TRBD1. Specimen: peripheral blood. Written as DNA, the CDR3 is TGCGCCAGCAGCTTTGACAGGGGCGCTGAAGCTTTCTTT. Protein product: CASSFDRGAEAFF.